Listed here are 32 T cell receptor beta chains from one sample, sequenced in a study of identical twins. TCRdb reprocessed the 5' RACE reads via MiXCR and lists one record per CDR3 protein. Among a few hundred thousand distinct CDR3 sequences listed, 9% to 15% were seen once. This sample also belongs to another study, concerning yellow fever vaccine responses in identical twins.

Input material: CD8+ T cells sorted from blood. The source of these receptors is a woman younger than 30 in good health.

This clonotype was seen a handful of times. This CDR3 reads CASSEGTSGSLSYEQYF. The CDR3 DNA reads as TGTGCCAGCAGTGAAGGGACTAGCGGGTCGCTCTCCTACGAGCAGTACTTC. The chain recombines TRBV2 with TRBJ2-7; TRBD2 aligns across 11 bases. With 1 base clipped from V and 0 bases from J, the junction kept 5 bases outside the gene matches. Germline V gives CDR1 SNHLY, CDR2 FYNNEI. This CDR3 region has 17 residues.

The chain combines TRBV28 with TRBJ1-1; D perhaps matches TRBD1 (5 bases). The CDR3 contains 15 residues. In germline, CDR1 is MDHEN, CDR2 SYDVKM. The germline V and J ends were trimmed by 7 bases and 6 bases, with 21 bases remaining between them. The CDR3 is CASNYRRGVGPEAFF. DNA for the CDR3: TGTGCCAGCAACTACCGGAGGGGCGTTGGTCCTGAAGCTTTCTTT.

This clonotype has only a few counts. The chain links TRBV20-1 to TRBJ2-5; unclear D gene. Between the trimmed V and J ends, which lost 6 bases and 5 bases, there was a span of 19 bases. CDR1 and CDR2 from the germline V gene are DFQATT and SNEGSKA (reference sequence). CDR3 length equals 14 residues. CDR3 in amino acids: CSAEGYAHGETQYF. DNA for the CDR3: TGCAGTGCCGAAGGTTACGCACACGGGGAGACCCAGTACTTC.

As DNA, the CDR3 is TGTGCCAGCAGTTTTGGTCTAGCGGGGGGCCCCTCCTACAATGAGCAGTTCTTC. Translating it yields CASSFGLAGGPSYNEQFF. This chain connects TRBV27 to TRBJ2-1, with 11 bases identical to TRBD2. Germline-derived CDR1 and CDR2 are MNHEY and SMNVEV (reference sequence). The CDR3 is 18 residues long. V was pared by 3 bases and J by 0 bases, with 7 bases of the junction left unmatched.

This chain links TRBV7-8 with TRBJ1-6, with 12 bases that match TRBD1. The CDR3 runs to 16 residues. Germline-derived CDR1 and CDR2 are SGHVS and FQNEAQ. V lost 5 bases and J lost 7; bases outside the gene matches: 6. The CDR3 sequence is CASSNRDRGPNSPLHF. In DNA, the CDR3 is TGTGCCAGCAGCAACCGGGACAGGGGGCCGAATTCACCCCTCCACTTT. Complete variable domain (other parts from reference TRBV7-8 and TRBJ1-6): GAGVSQSPRYKVAKRGQDVALRCDPISGHVSLFWYQQALGQGPEFLTYFQNEAQLDKSGLPSDRFFAERPEGSVSTLKIQRTQQEDSAVYLCASSNRDRGPNSPLHFGNGTRLTVT.

This clonotype was counted at least ten times. J is TRBJ1-1 and V is TRBV29-1, with D possibly being TRBD1 (5 bases). The length of the CDR3 is 13 residues. Trimming cost V 7 bases and J 3 bases, with 15 bases left between them. Germline CDR1 and CDR2: SQVTM and ANQGSEA. The CDR3 DNA reads as TGCAGCGACGGCCCAGGGCGGGACACTGAAGCTTTCTTT. Protein sequence: CSDGPGRDTEAFF.

This clonotype occurred a few times. The genes are TRBV21-1 and TRBJ2-2; the table's D call, TRBD1, was not checked against the DNA. TRBV21-1 constitutes a pseudogene. The CDR3 sequence is 15 residues long. Written as DNA, the CDR3 is TGTGCCAGCAGCATCTCGCAAGGACTGGGAGGGGAGCTGTTTTTT. As protein: CASSISQGLGGELFF.

For the CDR3, the DNA is TGCGCCAGCAGTGATAGGATCGGGGGTGGGGGAGAGACCCAGTACTTC. Encoded protein: CASSDRIGGGGETQYF. This chain joins TRBV10-1 and TRBJ2-5; tentative D call: TRBD2 (6 bases). The CDR3 runs 16 residues. Germline CDR1 reads WNHNN; CDR2 reads SYGVQD (reference sequence). Trimming shortened V by 3 bases and J by 4 bases, and 18 bases separated the two germline ends.

This clonotype was observed a handful of times. The V gene is TRBV10-1, the J gene TRBJ2-2; 7 bases line up with TRBD2. This CDR3 has 16 amino acids. The V segment lost 1 base and the J segment 5 bases; nucleotides outside the gene matches: 7. Germline V CDR1 and CDR2: WNHNN, SYGVQD (reference sequence). For the CDR3, the DNA is TGCGCCAGCAGTGAGTGGGACTACCTTGCTACCGGGGAGCTGTTTTTT. This sequence encodes CASSEWDYLATGELFF.

This clonotype was recorded at least ten times. The chain recombines TRBV12-3 or TRBV12-4 with TRBJ2-7; 13 bases align to TRBD2. The CDR3 sequence is 16 residues long. After removal of 4 bases from V and 2 bases from J, the junction contained 5 bases not matched to a gene. CDR3 nucleotides: TGTGCCAGCAGTTGCCCGGGACTAGCGGGGCCCTACGAGCAGTACTTC. Encoded protein: CASSCPGLAGPYEQYF.

This clonotype was counted at least ten times. The CDR3 here is CASSRGGRYYNEQFF. The CDR3 DNA follows: TGTGCCAGCAGCCGGGGGGGACGATACTACAATGAGCAGTTCTTC. The chain has TRBV11-2 and TRBJ2-1; TRBD2 agrees at 8 bases. Germline V gene sequence: CDR1 SGHAT, CDR2 FQNNGV. The CDR3 spans 15 residues. The J segment lost 3 bases and the V segment lost 5 bases, leaving 6 bases of the junction unmatched.

Worth noting for this clonotype: This sequence may be a read error, since a much larger clone differs from it by one base. The chain has TRBV5-1 and TRBJ2-7; no clear D. The CDR3 has 15 residues. Trimming removed 1 base at V and 2 bases at J, with 13 bases between. Germline loops: CDR1 SGHRS, CDR2 YFSETQ. In DNA, the CDR3 is TGCGCCAGCAGCTTGACCGGGTCACCAACCTACGAGCAGTACTTC. Its translation is CASSLTGSPTYEQYF.

The table lists this clonotype with a few counts. The V gene is TRBV4-1, the J gene TRBJ2-7; D is ambiguous. The CDR3 is made up of 16 amino acids. Trimming left V 1 base short and J 2 bases short, with 15 bases between. The germline V gene has CDR1 MGHRA and CDR2 YSYEKL. CDR3 coding DNA: TGCGCCAGCAGCCAAGTTTATCCCTCACAGACCTACGAGCAGTACTTC. It yields the protein CASSQVYPSQTYEQYF.

In this sample, this clonotype turned up a few times. The chain carries TRBV7-6 and TRBJ2-5; no firm D call. The CDR3 is 14 amino acids. V shed 5 bases and J shed 3 bases, with 13 bases lying between them. CDR1 and CDR2 from the germline V gene are SGHVS and FNYEAQ. The CDR3 sequence: CASSPTRYEETQYF. CDR3 nucleotide sequence: TGTGCCAGCAGCCCTACACGGTACGAAGAGACCCAGTACTTC.

This clonotype has a count of ten or more. This rearrangement joins TRBV20-1 to TRBJ2-2; TRBD2 agrees at 7 bases. CDR3 size: 15 residues. Trimming took 0 bases from V and 3 from J; bases not matched to a gene: 4. Germline assignment: CDR1 DFQATT and CDR2 SNEGSKA (reference sequence). CDR3 DNA: TGCAGTGCTAGAGATCCCGGACTAGACACCGGGGAGCTGTTTTTT. Its translation is CSARDPGLDTGELFF.

Only a few counts were recorded for this clonotype. The rearrangement links TRBV5-8 to TRBJ2-7; 7 nucleotides agree with TRBD1. Germline loops: CDR1 SGHTS, CDR2 YDEGEE. This CDR3 is built from 13 residues. V trimming: 2 bases; J trimming: 3 bases; junction bases outside the gene matches: 2. In DNA, the CDR3 is TGTGCCAGCAGCTTCGCAGGGGGCTACGAGCAGTACGTC. It codes for CASSFAGGYEQYV.

The gene calls are TRBV29-1 and TRBJ2-1; 8 bases align to TRBD1. In germline, CDR1 is SQVTM, CDR2 ANQGSEA. The junction had 4 bases not matched to a gene; V was cut back by 6 bases and J by 3 bases. The CDR3 is made up of 13 amino acids. The CDR3 DNA reads as TGCAGCGTCGGACAGGGCATCTACAATGAGCAGTTCTTC. Its protein product is CSVGQGIYNEQFF.

This clonotype was found a few times. The V call is TRBV7-2, the J call TRBJ2-3, with D possibly being TRBD1 or TRBD2 (5 bases each). The CDR3 loop spans 14 amino acids. Per the germline V gene, CDR1 is SGHTA and CDR2 is FQGNSA. Trimming removed 4 bases at V and 8 bases at J, with 16 bases between. Written as DNA, the CDR3 is TGTGCCAGCAGCTGGGGCAGGTACGAGGGTACGCAGTATTTT. Amino acid sequence: CASSWGRYEGTQYF.

Comments on this clonotype: A read error may account for a junction end that differs from germline. The chain joins TRBV13 to TRBJ2-1; no firm D call. Germline CDR1 and CDR2: PRHDT and FYEKMQ (reference sequence). The CDR3 sequence is 15 residues long. Written as DNA, the CDR3 is TGTACCAGCAGCCCCCCCCTCGGACCCTACAATGAGCAGTTCTTC. Its protein is CTSSPPLGPYNEQFF. Based on the CDR3 plus reference TRBV13 and TRBJ2-1, the full variable domain is AAGVIQSPRHLIKEKRETATLKCYPIPRHDTVYWYQQGPGQDPQFLISFYEKMQSDKGSIPDRFSAQQFSDYHSELNMSSLELGDSALYFCTSSPPLGPYNEQFFGPGTRLTVL.

This clonotype was observed at least ten times. CDR3 in amino acids: CASSLALVNTEAFF. CDR3 in DNA: TGTGCCAGCAGCTTGGCCTTGGTTAACACTGAAGCTTTCTTT. This chain joins TRBV5-5 and TRBJ1-1; the D is unclear. The length of the CDR3 is 14 residues. Trimming took off 0 bases at V and 2 bases at J, with 8 bases between the two ends. Germline CDR1 is SGHKS and CDR2 is YYEKEE (reference sequence).

The chain combines TRBV25-1 with TRBJ2-5; the D gene could be TRBD1 or TRBD2 (12 bases each). Germline loops: CDR1 MGHDK, CDR2 SYGVNS. Deletions cut 6 bases from V and 6 bases from J, with 41 bases between. This CDR3 has 22 residues. For the CDR3, the DNA is TGTGCCAGCAGCGCCGGGACAGGGGGCAATAGGCTAGCGGGGGGGCGGAGAAAGACCCAGTACTTC. It yields the protein CASSAGTGGNRLAGGRRKTQYF.

This clonotype was observed at least ten times. J is TRBJ1-1 and V is TRBV20-1; D possibly corresponds to TRBD1 (5 bases). CDR3 length: 12 residues. In germline, CDR1 is DFQATT, CDR2 SNEGSKA (reference sequence). V was shortened by 5 bases and J by 5 bases, with 12 bases between the two germline ends. CDR3: CSARQGETEAFF. CDR3 DNA sequence: TGCAGTGCTCGTCAGGGTGAGACTGAAGCTTTCTTT.

The chain carries TRBV12-3 or TRBV12-4 and TRBJ2-7; D possibly corresponds to TRBD1 (6 bases). The CDR3 runs 16 residues. Trimming pared 6 bases from V and 0 bases from J, leaving 18 bases between. The CDR3: CASSLGGAASSYEQYF. The CDR3 coding sequence is TGTGCCAGCAGCCTAGGGGGAGCGGCGAGCTCCTACGAGCAGTACTTC.

This clonotype came up a few times. The rearrangement joins TRBV25-1 to TRBJ1-2; 7 positions agree with TRBD1. The ends lost 3 bases at V and 5 bases at J; junction bases unmatched: 3. Looked up from germline, CDR1 is MGHDK and CDR2 is SYGVNS. The length of the CDR3 is 13 residues. The CDR3 DNA sequence: TGTGCCAGCAGTGACGGGACAGTATATGGCTACACCTTC. It is translated as CASSDGTVYGYTF.

This clonotype turned up a few times. This sequence joins TRBV6-4 and TRBJ2-2, with TRBD1 as a possible D gene (6 bases). CDR3 length: 14 residues. V was cut by 7 bases and J by 4 bases, with 13 bases left in between. Germline CDR1 reads MRHNA; CDR2 reads SNTAGT. The CDR3 DNA follows: TGTGCCAGCAAGGGGGACCCTGCCACCGGGGAGCTGTTTTTT. Amino acid sequence: CASKGDPATGELFF.

The V and J genes are TRBV2 and TRBJ2-7; tentative D call: TRBD1 (6 bases). The CDR3 totals 13 residues. Per the germline V gene, CDR1 is SNHLY and CDR2 is FYNNEI. Trimming stripped 10 bases from V and 2 bases from J, with 15 bases between. Here the CDR3 reads CATRTGLTYEQYF. The CDR3 DNA sequence: TGTGCCACCCGAACAGGGTTGACCTACGAGCAGTACTTC.

This clonotype was found a few times. The chain combines TRBV9 with TRBJ2-3; perhaps D is TRBD1 or TRBD2 (6 bases each). Germline V gene data show CDR1 as SGDLS and CDR2 as YYNGEE. V gave up 4 bases and J gave up 5 bases, with 23 bases separating them. CDR3 length equals 17 residues. The CDR3 is CASSPLNWGATQDTQYF. The CDR3 DNA reads TGTGCCAGCAGCCCCCTCAATTGGGGGGCCACACAAGATACGCAGTATTTT.

This clonotype was seen more than once but under ten times. The rearrangement uses TRBV2 and TRBJ2-1, with 7 bases matching TRBD2. CDR1 is SNHLY, CDR2 FYNNEI, per germline. The CDR3 extends over 15 amino acids. V lost 2 bases and J lost 7; bases outside the gene matches: 8. CDR3 nucleotide sequence: TGTGCCAGCAGTGAACTCGGCGGGAGTGTGAATGAGCAGTTCTTC. Translated, it gives CASSELGGSVNEQFF.

This clonotype turned up a few times. The chain carries TRBV7-9 and TRBJ2-5; the D call may be TRBD1 or TRBD2 (5 bases each). V was clipped by 4 bases and J by 0 bases, with 15 bases between them. The CDR3 runs to 16 residues. Germline-derived CDR1 and CDR2 are SEHNR and FQNEAQ (reference sequence). The CDR3: CASSSPWLGDQETQYF. DNA of the CDR3: TGTGCCAGCAGCTCCCCCTGGTTGGGGGACCAAGAGACCCAGTACTTC.

This clonotype was detected a few times. This rearrangement joins TRBV2 to TRBJ2-1, with unresolved D. This CDR3 is built from 14 residues. The V end lost 3 bases, the J end lost 4 bases, and 10 bases lay between the germline ends. Germline V gene lookup returns CDR1 SNHLY and CDR2 FYNNEI. CDR3 sequence: CASSEALYYNEQFF. DNA of the CDR3: TGTGCCAGCAGTGAGGCGCTTTATTACAATGAGCAGTTCTTC.

This clonotype has at least ten counts. The chain has TRBV5-5 and TRBJ2-2, with D possibly matching TRBD2 (6 bases). There are 14 residues in the CDR3. The germline V gene has CDR1 SGHKS and CDR2 YYEKEE (reference sequence). Trimming left V 5 bases short and J 7 bases short, with 15 bases between. The CDR3 DNA is TGTGCCAGCAGTCGGGGCGGGGTCCACGGGGAGCTGTTTTTT. It specifies CASSRGGVHGELFF.

This chain joins TRBV7-9 and TRBJ1-4; 9 bases fit TRBD1. This CDR3 is built from 17 residues. Germline V gene data show CDR1 as SEHNR and CDR2 as FQNEAQ (reference sequence). J was trimmed by 3 bases and V by 3 bases; bases with no gene match: 8. CDR3 sequence (DNA): TGTGCCAGCAGCTTGCAGGGACAGGGTAGAGCTAATGAAAAACTGTTTTTT. It yields the protein CASSLQGQGRANEKLFF.